Presented here are 18 T cell receptor beta chains from one specimen sequenced in a study of T cell clonality in common variable immunodeficiency. TCRdb's table, derived via immunoSEQ multiplex PCR, lists solely in-frame clones and lacks some. This sample carries around 81,000 clones, none of them present only once. Source material: peripheral blood mononuclear cells. These receptor sequences come from a person aged 18 to 75 in good health.

Ten or more counts support this clone. The covered CDR3 bases are TGTGCCAGCAGCTTGGACAGCTCGAACACTGAA. This translates into CASSLDSSNTE. The complete CDR3 protein is CASSLDSSNTEAFF. The chain has TRBV5-4 and TRBJ1-1, with D uncertain. The DNA ends 3 residues before the CDR3 does, and the rest of the CDR3 is filled in from the germline J gene. The germline CDR1 and CDR2 sequences are SGHNT and YYREEE (reference sequence). V shed 0 bases and J shed 1 base, with 7 bases lying between them. The CDR3 is 14 residues long.

On this clone itself: The read gets to within 3 residues of the CDR3 end, and the germline J gene fills in the rest. The chain has TRBV20-1 and TRBJ2-7; TRBD1 aligns across 10 bases. Looked up from germline, CDR1 is DFQATT and CDR2 is SNEGSKA (reference sequence). V trimming: 4 bases; J trimming: 0 bases; junction bases outside the gene matches: 9. CDR3 length: 16 amino acids. The CDR3 DNA, read in part, is TGCAGTGCTACTTGGGACAGGGGAATCCCCTCCTACGAG. This translates into CSATWDRGIPSYE. The complete CDR3 protein is CSATWDRGIPSYEQYF.

In its sample, this clone was seen a few times. Sequence at one end of the junction differs from germline and may be a read error. The CDR3 end is not reached by the read, which stops 3 residues before it; the germline J gene fills it in. The V gene is TRBV18, the J gene TRBJ1-1; 7 nucleotides match TRBD1. Germline CDR1 is KGHSH and CDR2 is LQKENI. The CDR3 totals 13 residues. CDR3 amino acids: CANSLLGQGGAFF. The sequenced CDR3 bases are TGTGCCAACTCACTTCTGGGGCAGGGGGGA.

This clone appeared many times. The CDR3 goes on 3 residues after the read ends, and that part is filled in from the germline J gene. The chain links TRBV20-1 to TRBJ1-1; maybe TRBD1 (5 bases). Trimming removed 1 base from V and 4 bases from J, with 7 bases in between. Germline loops: CDR1 DFQATT, CDR2 SNEGSKA (reference sequence). The CDR3 is 12 amino acids. The CDR3 spells CSARGGGTEAFF. The CDR3 DNA, read in part, is TGCAGTGCTAGAGGGGGGGGCACTGAA.

This clone came up many times. The read ends 3 residues early relative to the CDR3; the germline J gene fills the gap. V is TRBV5-4 and J is TRBJ2-2; tentative D call: TRBD2 (5 bases). CDR1 and CDR2 from the germline V gene are SGHNT and YYREEE (reference sequence). V was shortened by 0 bases and J by 4 bases, with 13 bases between the two germline ends. CDR3 size: 16 residues. The CDR3 is CASSLGRRLATGELFF. The covered CDR3 bases are TGTGCCAGCAGCTTGGGCAGGCGGCTAGCCACCGGGGAG.

The sample holds many counts of this clone. The read falls 3 residues short of the CDR3 end, and the missing part is taken from the germline J gene. V and J are TRBV7-9 and TRBJ2-2; 7 bases line up with TRBD2. CDR1 is SEHNR and CDR2 is FQNEAQ in the germline V gene (reference sequence). V shed 2 bases and J 7 bases; nucleotides not matched to a gene: 7. This CDR3 is built from 15 residues. The chain's CDR3 is CASSLRRENSGELFF. CDR3 bases read: TGTGCCAGCAGCTTAAGGCGGGAGAATAGCGGGGAG.

In this sample, this clone turned up many times. Read coverage stops 3 residues before the CDR3 terminus; the germline J gene supplies the remainder. V and J are TRBV2 and TRBJ2-7, with 12 bases aligning to TRBD2. From germline, CDR1 is SNHLY and CDR2 FYNNEI. CDR3 length equals 15 residues. Germline trimming cut 6 bases from V and 5 bases from J; bases unmatched to any gene: 8. The CDR3 sequence is CASRATSGREHEQYF. The DNA read from the CDR3 is TGTGCCAGCAGGGCGACTAGCGGGAGAGAGCACGAG.

This clone was seen at least ten times. Coverage ceases 3 residues before the CDR3 finishes, and the germline J gene fills in the end. The chain couples TRBV7-3 to TRBJ2-2; tentative D call: TRBD2 (6 bases). Trimming shortened V by 4 bases and J by 6 bases, and 15 bases separated the two germline ends. This CDR3 contains 15 residues. Germline values: CDR1 SGHTA, CDR2 FQGTGA. CDR3 loop: CASSSTAGWSGELFF. The sequenced CDR3 bases are TGTGCCAGCAGCTCGACAGCGGGTTGGTCCGGGGAG.

This clone was observed at least ten times. Sequencing ends 3 residues short of the CDR3 end; the germline J gene provides the rest. The chain joins TRBV28 to TRBJ2-3; 9 nucleotides agree with TRBD2. V lost 2 bases to trimming and J lost 6 bases; unmatched junction nucleotides: 3. Germline CDR1 is MDHEN and CDR2 is SYDVKM. The CDR3 has 14 residues. The part of the CDR3 DNA that was read is TGTGCCAGCAGTTTACTTAGCGGGAGTGATACG. This codes for CASSLLSGSDT. The whole CDR3 reads CASSLLSGSDTQYF.

On this clone itself: The read terminates 3 residues ahead of where the CDR3 ends, so the germline J gene completes it. This chain links TRBV7-9 with TRBJ2-7, with D possibly matching TRBD1 (5 bases). This CDR3 comprises 15 residues. Germline V gene data show CDR1 as SEHNR and CDR2 as FQNEAQ (reference sequence). Trimming stripped 1 base from V and 2 bases from J, with 12 bases between. CDR3 region: CASSLGAGPTYEQYF. The DNA read from the CDR3 is TGTGCCAGCAGCTTAGGGGCAGGGCCTACCTACGAG. Complete variable domain (other parts from reference TRBV7-9 and TRBJ2-7): DTGVSQNPRHKITKRGQNVTFRCDPISEHNRLYWYRQTLGQGPEFLTYFQNEAQLEKSRLLSDRFSAERPKGSFSTLEIQRTEQGDSAMYLCASSLGAGPTYEQYFGPGTRLTVT.

This clone was seen at least ten times. The observed sequence ends 3 residues before the CDR3 terminus, with the missing tail filled in from the germline J gene. The chain has TRBV20-1 and TRBJ2-1, with a tentative D call TRBD1 (5 bases). Germline values: CDR1 DFQATT, CDR2 SNEGSKA (reference sequence). The CDR3 sequence is 16 residues long. V lost 0 bases to trimming and J lost 4 bases, with 16 bases between them. CDR3 amino acids: CSARDSQGHPYNEQFF. Partial CDR3 DNA: TGCAGTGCTAGAGATTCGCAGGGCCACCCTTACAATGAG.

As to this clone: At one end the junction does not follow the germline gene, possibly because of a read error. Read coverage stops 3 residues before the CDR3 terminus; the germline J gene supplies the remainder. Additional DNA sequences in this sample encode the identical CDR3. The chain joins TRBV19 to TRBJ2-5; TRBD1 agrees at 8 bases. The length of the CDR3 is 17 residues. Germline V lookup: CDR1 LNHDA, CDR2 SQIVND (reference sequence). The CDR3 region is CASSIYSGGPYQETQYF. The sequenced part of the CDR3 DNA is TGTGCCAGTAGTATCTACTCAGGGGGCCCGTACCAGGAGACC.

At least ten counts were recorded for this clone. CDR3 protein: CASSIAGTTSGANVLTF. The sequenced part of the CDR3 DNA is TGTGCCAGCAGTATAGCGGGGACCACCTCTGGGGCCAACGTC. The gene calls are TRBV7-6 and TRBJ2-6, with 8 positions matching TRBD2. The read terminates 3 residues before the CDR3 end, so the remaining end is supplied by the germline J gene. The CDR3 runs to 17 residues. Germline V lookup: CDR1 SGHVS, CDR2 FNYEAQ. V was pared by 6 bases and J by 0 bases, with 7 bases of the junction left unmatched.

This clone was seen repeatedly, ten times or more. The CDR3 end lies 3 residues beyond the end of the read and is filled in from the germline J gene. The J gene is TRBJ1-4, the V gene TRBV30; TRBD1 might be the D (5 bases). The length of the CDR3 is 15 residues. V was trimmed by 2 bases and J by 1 base, leaving 11 bases between them. Germline V CDR1 and CDR2: GTSNPN, SVGIG (reference sequence). CDR3 protein: CAWSMNRGTNEKLFF. The DNA read from the CDR3 is TGTGCCTGGAGTATGAATAGGGGAACTAATGAAAAA.

This clone was seen many times. Sequencing ends 3 residues short of the CDR3 end; the germline J gene provides the rest. This rearrangement joins TRBV5-5 to TRBJ2-7; TRBD1 matches 7 bases. There are 13 residues in the CDR3. Germline trimming cut 0 bases from V and 6 bases from J; bases unmatched to any gene: 3. CDR1 is SGHKS, CDR2 YYEKEE, per germline (reference sequence). Incomplete CDR3 DNA: TGTGCCAGCAGCTTGGACAGGGGAACCGAG. Protein: CASSLDRGTE. Given in full, the CDR3 is CASSLDRGTEQYF. Full variable domain (outside the CDR3, taken from reference TRBV5-5 and TRBJ2-7): DAGVTQSPTHLIKTRGQQVTLRCSPISGHKSVSWYQQVLGQGPQFIFQYYEKEERGRGNFPDRFSARQFPNYSSELNVNALLLGDSALYLCASSLDRGTEQYFGPGTRLTVT.

At least ten counts were recorded for this clone. The read ends 3 residues early relative to the CDR3; the germline J gene fills the gap. The chain carries TRBV18 and TRBJ1-2; 8 nucleotides align to TRBD1. Looked up from germline, CDR1 is KGHSH and CDR2 is LQKENI. Trimming removed 2 bases from V and 4 bases from J; junction bases left unmatched: 9. This CDR3 contains 16 residues. The part of the CDR3 DNA that was read is TGTGCCAGCTCACCATCCGGACAGGGTGAGGTCTATGGC. Amino acid sequence: CASSPSGQGEVYG. The whole CDR3 region reads CASSPSGQGEVYGYTF. The full variable domain, completed using reference TRBV18 and TRBJ1-2, is NAGVMQNPRHLVRRRGQEARLRCSPMKGHSHVYWYRQLPEEGLKFMVYLQKENIIDESGMPKERFSAEFPKEGPSILRIQQVVRGDSAAYFCASSPSGQGEVYGYTFGSGTRLTVV.

This clone has a count of ten or more. The sequence runs out 3 residues before the end of the CDR3; the remainder is reconstructed from the germline J gene. The V call is TRBV24-1, the J call TRBJ2-5; no definite D call. The V gene's germline CDR1 is KGHDR and CDR2 SFDVKD. This CDR3 is 13 amino acids long. V was clipped by 4 bases and J by 5 bases, with 10 bases between them. CDR3 DNA (partial): TGTGCCACCAGTGACGACGGGTCCGAGACC. Residues: CATSDDGSET. The full CDR3 sequence reads CATSDDGSETQYF.

In this sample, this clone turned up many times. The DNA ends 3 residues before the CDR3 does, and the rest of the CDR3 is filled in from the germline J gene. The rearrangement uses TRBV12-3 or TRBV12-4 and TRBJ2-7, with 10 bases aligning to TRBD1. The CDR3 runs 14 residues. Losses at the gene ends were 6 bases for V and 3 bases for J; bases not matched to a gene: 5. CDR3 residues: CASSIRDRGYEQYF. The part of the CDR3 DNA that was read is TGTGCCAGCAGCATCCGGGACAGGGGCTACGAG.